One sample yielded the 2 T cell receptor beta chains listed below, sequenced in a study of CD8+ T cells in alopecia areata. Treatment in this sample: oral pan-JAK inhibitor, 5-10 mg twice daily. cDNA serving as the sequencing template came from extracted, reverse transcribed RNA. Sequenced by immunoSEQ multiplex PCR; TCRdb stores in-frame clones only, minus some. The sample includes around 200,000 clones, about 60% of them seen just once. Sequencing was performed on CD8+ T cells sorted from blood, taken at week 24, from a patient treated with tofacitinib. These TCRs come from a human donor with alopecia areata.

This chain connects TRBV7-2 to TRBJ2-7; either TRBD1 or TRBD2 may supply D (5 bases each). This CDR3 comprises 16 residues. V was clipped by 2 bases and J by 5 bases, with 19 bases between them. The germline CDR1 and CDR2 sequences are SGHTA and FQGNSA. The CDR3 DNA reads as TGTGCCAGCAGCTTAACGGGGATTCTTCTCAGGGACGAGCAGTACTTC. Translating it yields CASSLTGILLRDEQYF. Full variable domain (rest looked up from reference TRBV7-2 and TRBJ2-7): GAGVSQSPSNKVTEKGKDVELRCDPISGHTALYWYRQSLGQGLEFLIYFQGNSAPDKSGLPSDRFSAERTGGSVSTLTIQRTQQEDSAVYLCASSLTGILLRDEQYFGPGTRLTVT.

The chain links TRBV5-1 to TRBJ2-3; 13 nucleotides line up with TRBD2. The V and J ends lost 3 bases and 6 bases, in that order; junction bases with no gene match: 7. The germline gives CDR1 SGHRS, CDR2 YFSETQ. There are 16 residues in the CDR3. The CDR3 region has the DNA TGCGCCAGCAGCTCCTGGACTAGCGGGGGCGAGGATACGCAGTATTTT. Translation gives CASSSWTSGGEDTQYF.